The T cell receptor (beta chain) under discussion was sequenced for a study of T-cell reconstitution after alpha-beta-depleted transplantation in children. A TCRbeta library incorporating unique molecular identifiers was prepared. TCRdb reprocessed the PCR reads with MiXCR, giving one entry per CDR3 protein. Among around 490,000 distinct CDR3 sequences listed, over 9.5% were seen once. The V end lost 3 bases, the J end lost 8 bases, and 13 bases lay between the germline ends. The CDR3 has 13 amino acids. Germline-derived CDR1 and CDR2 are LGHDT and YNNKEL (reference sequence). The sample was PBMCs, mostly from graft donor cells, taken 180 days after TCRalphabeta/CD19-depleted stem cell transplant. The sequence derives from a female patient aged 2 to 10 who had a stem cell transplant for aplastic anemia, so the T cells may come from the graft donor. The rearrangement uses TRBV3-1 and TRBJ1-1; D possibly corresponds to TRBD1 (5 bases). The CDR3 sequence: CASSQLSGIEAFF. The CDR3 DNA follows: TGTGCCAGCAGCCAGTTATCAGGGATCGAAGCTTTCTTT.